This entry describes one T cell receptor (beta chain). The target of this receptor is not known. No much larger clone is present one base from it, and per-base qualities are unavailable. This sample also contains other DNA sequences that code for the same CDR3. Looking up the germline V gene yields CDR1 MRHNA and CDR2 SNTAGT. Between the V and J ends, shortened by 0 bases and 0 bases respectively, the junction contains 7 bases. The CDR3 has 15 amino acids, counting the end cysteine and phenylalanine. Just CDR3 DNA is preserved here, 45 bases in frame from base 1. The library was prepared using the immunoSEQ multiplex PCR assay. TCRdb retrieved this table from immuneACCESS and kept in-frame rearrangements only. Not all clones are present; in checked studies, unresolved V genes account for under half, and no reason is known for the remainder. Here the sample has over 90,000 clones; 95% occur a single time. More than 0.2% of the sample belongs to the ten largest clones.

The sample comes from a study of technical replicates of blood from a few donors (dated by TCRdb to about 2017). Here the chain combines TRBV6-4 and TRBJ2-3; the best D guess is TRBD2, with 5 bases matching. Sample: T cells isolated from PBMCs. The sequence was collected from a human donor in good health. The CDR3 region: CASSDSGGSTDTQYF. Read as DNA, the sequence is TGTGCCAGCAGTGACTCAGGAGGTAGCACAGATACGCAGTATTTT.